A selection of T cell receptor beta chains follows, all from one sample in a study of shared clonotypes between healthy human individuals. Using immunoSEQ multiplex PCR, the repertoire was profiled, and TCRdb retains in-frame clones only, with some absent. Of about 100,000 clones listed, 60% to 75% are singletons. Sequencing input: memory CD8+ T cells sorted from blood. Receptors were obtained from a man aged 25 to 45 in good health. Each CDR3 is given with its conserved first and last residue. The D gene is left open where the match is weak. The size field is filled for only some rows; it gives once, few, many or a size class.

v_call	clone_size	d_call	j_call	cdr3_nt	cdr3_aa
TRBV10-1	few	TRBD2	TRBJ2-7	TGCGCCAGCAGCCCTAGCGGTACCTACGAGCAGTACTTC	CASSPSGTYEQYF
TRBV6-5	-	TRBD1	TRBJ1-1	TGTGCCAGCAGGCGGACAGGGGGCTTGGAAGCTTTCTTT	CASRRTGGLEAFF
TRBV11-1	-	-	TRBJ2-5	TGTGCCAGTGTTGGGCTTCAAGAGACCCAGTACTTC	CASVGLQETQYF
TRBV6-5	-	-	TRBJ1-1	TGTGCCTCCGCCCCAGCCGCCCGTGGCACTGAAGCTTTCTTT	CASAPAARGTEAFF
TRBV11-2	few	-	TRBJ2-2	TGTGCCAGCAGAGAGGCCGGGGCACCTCCTAACACCGGGGAGCTGTTTTTT	CASREAGAPPNTGELFF
TRBV6-5	-	TRBD1	TRBJ2-7	TGTGCCAGCAGTTCTGGGACAGGGGGCTACGAGCAGTACTTC	CASSSGTGGYEQYF
TRBV5-1	-	-	TRBJ2-7	TGCGCCAGCAGCTTGTCCGCAGGGGGGCACGAGCAGTACTTC	CASSLSAGGHEQYF
TRBV2	-	-	TRBJ2-3	TGTGCCAGCACGCCTGATGCAGATACGCAGTATTTT	CASTPDADTQYF
TRBV28	-	TRBD1	TRBJ1-2	TGTGCCAGCAGTTTAACCTCAGGGGGCTATGGCTACACCTTC	CASSLTSGGYGYTF
TRBV19	-	-	TRBJ2-1	TGTGCCAGTAGCCCGTGGGTAGGCGGTAACTCCTACAATGAGCAGTTCTTC	CASSPWVGGNSYNEQFF
TRBV27	-	-	TRBJ1-4	TGTGCCAGCAGTTTCCGGGCTGATAATGAAAAACTGTTTTTT	CASSFRADNEKLFF
TRBV4-2	-	-	TRBJ1-2	TGTGCCAGCAGCCGTGGGTCGGGGTATGGCTACACCTTC	CASSRGSGYGYTF
TRBV4-1	-	-	TRBJ2-3	TGCGCCAGCAGCCAGGTACTAGGTAGCACAGATACGCAGTATTTT	CASSQVLGSTDTQYF
TRBV28	-	TRBD1	TRBJ2-1	TGTGCCAGCAGGCGACAGGGGGCAGCCTACAATGAGCAGTTCTTC	CASRRQGAAYNEQFF
TRBV9	-	-	TRBJ2-7	TGTGCCAGCAGCGTAGCACCGAACTACGAGCAGTACTTC	CASSVAPNYEQYF
TRBV4-1	-	-	TRBJ1-5	TGCGCCAGCAGCCAAGTGTCCAGCTGGAGCAATCAGCCCCAGCATTTT	CASSQVSSWSNQPQHF
TRBV28	-	TRBD2	TRBJ2-7	TGTGCCAGCAGCCCCCAGGGAGGGCTCCGCGAGCAGTACTTC	CASSPQGGLREQYF
TRBV18	-	-	TRBJ2-5	TGTGCCAGCTCACCCCGCCCCCCGGGTCAAGAGACCCAGTACTTC	CASSPRPPGQETQYF
TRBV7-2	-	TRBD1	TRBJ1-5	TGTGCCAGCAGCTTAATGGGGACAGGGCTCAATCAGCCCCAGCATTTT	CASSLMGTGLNQPQHF
TRBV11-2	-	TRBD2	TRBJ2-1	TGTGCCAGCAGCTATCCGGGACTAGGTAATGAGCAGTTCTTC	CASSYPGLGNEQFF
TRBV7-2	-	-	TRBJ2-7	TGTGCCAGCAGCTCCCGGTCGAACACCTTTCCTAACTACGAGCAGTACTTC	CASSSRSNTFPNYEQYF
TRBV19	-	TRBD1	TRBJ1-5	TGTGCCAGTAGTATATCGAAGACAGGGGTTAAGCCCCAGCATTTT	CASSISKTGVKPQHF
TRBV30	-	TRBD2	TRBJ2-2	TGTGCCTGGACTGCGGGAGGGCCCGGGGAGCTGTTTTTT	CAWTAGGPGELFF
TRBV6-1	-	-	TRBJ2-7	TGTGCCAGCAACCAGCGGGCGAGCTACGAGCAGTACTTC	CASNQRASYEQYF
TRBV27	-	-	TRBJ2-1	TGTGCCAGCAGACCCGGGACTTTCTCCTACAATGAGCAGTTCTTC	CASRPGTFSYNEQFF
TRBV18	-	-	TRBJ1-1	TGTGCCAGCTCCCCGGGACTGACGAACACTGAAGCTTTCTTT	CASSPGLTNTEAFF
TRBV28	-	-	TRBJ2-7	TGTGCCAGCAGTTTAGTAGGAGGGCCCGGGGAGCAGTACTTC	CASSLVGGPGEQYF
TRBV7-2	-	-	TRBJ2-7	TGTGCCAGCAGCTTAGATGAGGGGAGCTCCTACGAGCAGTACTTC	CASSLDEGSSYEQYF
TRBV7-2	-	TRBD2	TRBJ2-7	TGTGCCAGCATCCAGCGGGAGGGAAACGAGCAGTACTTC	CASIQREGNEQYF
TRBV7-2	-	TRBD2	TRBJ2-1	TGTGCCAGCAGCTTAAGACTAGCGGGGTTGAACAATGAGCAGTTCTTC	CASSLRLAGLNNEQFF
TRBV25-1	-	TRBD1	TRBJ2-7	TGTGCCAGTACCCAGGGGGCAGGCGAGCAGTACTTC	CASTQGAGEQYF
TRBV28	-	TRBD1	TRBJ1-4	TGTGCCAGCACGAAGCCCGGGACAGCCATCGAAAAACTGTTTTTT	CASTKPGTAIEKLFF
TRBV6-4	few	-	TRBJ2-1	TGTGCCAGCAGTGACTCTGGAGGAGCCTACAATGAGCAGTTCTTC	CASSDSGGAYNEQFF
TRBV29-1	few	-	TRBJ2-1	TGCAGCGTTGGAGGAACTGAGAGCTCCTACAATGAGCAGTTCTTC	CSVGGTESSYNEQFF
TRBV10-3	-	-	TRBJ1-1	TGTGCCGCGGGCCGAACAGTAAACACTGAAGCTTTCTTT	CAAGRTVNTEAFF
TRBV25-1	many	-	TRBJ1-4	TGTGCCAGCAGTGACGGGGGTTCAACTAATGAAAAACTGTTTTTT	CASSDGGSTNEKLFF
TRBV15	-	-	TRBJ2-1	TGTGCCACCAGCGGAGACAGTGTCAATGAGCAGTTCTTC	CATSGDSVNEQFF
TRBV5-4	-	-	TRBJ2-3	TGTGCCAGCAGCCCACAGGACGGGGGCGATACGCAGTATTTT	CASSPQDGGDTQYF
TRBV11-2	-	TRBD2	TRBJ2-3	TGTGCCAGCAGCTTTAGCGGGAACACAGATACGCAGTATTTT	CASSFSGNTDTQYF
TRBV6-4	many	TRBD2	TRBJ2-1	TGTGCCAGCAGTGAGTCTGGCGGGAGGGGGAACAATGAGCAGTTCTTC	CASSESGGRGNNEQFF
TRBV5-1	-	TRBD2	TRBJ2-7	TGCGTCAGCAGCTTGGAACTAGCGGGACCATACGAGCAGTACTTC	CVSSLELAGPYEQYF
TRBV4-3	few	-	TRBJ1-4	TGCGCCAGCAGCCAAGATTTGGGTGCGACAGCAAATAATGAAAAACTGTTTTTT	CASSQDLGATANNEKLFF
TRBV6-4	-	TRBD2	TRBJ2-1	TGTGCCAGCAGTGAAGGACTAGCGGGAGACAATGAGCAGTTCTTC	CASSEGLAGDNEQFF
TRBV4-3	-	TRBD2	TRBJ2-7	TGCGCCAGCAGCCAAGTCCGACTAGCCCACGAGCAGTACTTC	CASSQVRLAHEQYF
TRBV2	-	-	TRBJ1-1	TGTGCCAGCAGTGGACCGGTGGCAGCTAACACTGAAGCTTTCTTT	CASSGPVAANTEAFF
TRBV6-1	-	-	TRBJ2-1	TGTGCCGCCACACTGGGCCCCAATGAGCAGTTCTTC	CAATLGPNEQFF